Shown below are 14 T cell receptor beta chains from a single sample sequenced in a study of healthy donors' naive CD4 and CD8 T cells. TCR libraries were built from 450 to 650 ng of total RNA by linear amplification. TCRdb processed the reads anew with MiXCR; each CDR3 protein has one entry. Of about 180,000 distinct CDR3 sequences listed, around 80% are singletons. Sequencing input: naive CD4+ and CD8+ T cells sorted from blood, pooled from several donors. The receptor set was obtained from a pool of human donors in good health; the sample pools cells from several healthy donors.

J is TRBJ1-1 and V is TRBV29-1, with D unresolved. Looked up from germline, CDR1 is SQVTM and CDR2 is ANQGSEA. The length of the CDR3 is 10 residues. The V gene lost 6 bases and the J gene lost 5 bases, with 7 bases spanning the gap. This chain's CDR3 is CSVSGTEAFF. The CDR3 bases are TGCAGCGTATCCGGGACTGAAGCTTTCTTT.

This rearrangement joins TRBV5-5 to TRBJ1-4; D perhaps matches TRBD1 (6 bases). Germline-derived CDR1 and CDR2 are SGHKS and YYEKEE (reference sequence). The CDR3 is made up of 13 amino acids. Trimming pared 3 bases from V and 8 bases from J, leaving 11 bases between. CDR3 DNA: TGTGCCAGCAGCTGGGGGGCTGGGGAAAAACTGTTTTTT. Its protein product is CASSWGAGEKLFF.

This sequence joins TRBV29-1 and TRBJ2-5; D gene unclear. The germline V gene has CDR1 SQVTM and CDR2 ANQGSEA. V was shortened by 1 base and J by 4 bases, with 7 bases between the two germline ends. This CDR3 has 12 amino acids. The CDR3 here is CSVEGLSETQYF. In nucleotides, the CDR3 is TGCAGCGTTGAAGGGCTCTCAGAGACCCAGTACTTC.

In nucleotides, the CDR3 is TGTGCCACCAGCAGAGCGGGACTAGTCGGAGATACGCAGTATTTT. Its translation: CATSRAGLVGDTQYF. The V and J genes are TRBV15 and TRBJ2-3, with 8 bases aligning to TRBD2. CDR1 is LNHNV and CDR2 is YYDKDF in the germline V gene (reference sequence). This CDR3 is built from 15 residues. With V trimmed by 1 base and J by 5 bases, 5 bases remained unmatched.

The chain has TRBV11-2 and TRBJ2-1, with D perhaps TRBD2 (6 bases). Germline V gives CDR1 SGHAT, CDR2 FQNNGV. The V end lost 0 bases, the J end lost 2 bases, and 17 bases lay between the germline ends. The CDR3 covers 18 residues. The CDR3 coding sequence is TGTGCCAGCAGCTTAGATAGGAGGAGCGGGTTTACCTACAATGAGCAGTTCTTC. Its translation is CASSLDRRSGFTYNEQFF.

This chain links TRBV5-1 with TRBJ2-7; no definite D call. Trimming left V 0 bases short and J 0 bases short, with 13 bases between. Looked up from germline, CDR1 is SGHRS and CDR2 is YFSETQ. CDR3 length equals 16 residues. The CDR3 nucleotides are TGCGCCAGCAGCTTGGTGTTCAGTCAGACCTCCTACGAGCAGTACTTC. It codes for CASSLVFSQTSYEQYF. Drawing the rest from reference TRBV5-1 and TRBJ2-7, the complete variable domain is KAGVTQTPRYLIKTRGQQVTLSCSPISGHRSVSWYQQTPGQGLQFLFEYFSETQRNKGNFPGRFSGRQFSNSRSEMNVSTLELGDSALYLCASSLVFSQTSYEQYFGPGTRLTVT.

The chain carries TRBV6-2 or TRBV6-3 and TRBJ2-1, with 8 bases aligning to TRBD1. This CDR3 has 15 residues. In germline, CDR1 is MNHEY, CDR2 SVGEGT. The J segment lost 4 bases and the V segment lost 8 bases, leaving 10 bases of the junction unmatched. Here the CDR3 reads CASADRERAYNEQFF. CDR3 DNA sequence: TGTGCCAGCGCGGACAGGGAACGGGCATACAATGAGCAGTTCTTC.

This clonotype appeared a few times. The V call is TRBV19, the J call TRBJ1-2, with a possible D match to TRBD1 (5 bases). The germline V gene encodes CDR1 LNHDA and CDR2 SQIVND (reference sequence). The CDR3 contains 11 residues. Deletions cut 6 bases from V and 5 bases from J, with 7 bases between. The CDR3 is CASRDSYGYTF. CDR3 bases: TGTGCCAGTAGAGACAGTTATGGCTACACCTTC.

The rearrangement links TRBV29-1 to TRBJ1-1, with D unclear. The V end was cut by 6 bases, the J end by 0 bases, with 11 bases between. Germline loops: CDR1 SQVTM, CDR2 ANQGSEA. There are 13 residues in the CDR3. CDR3 bases: TGCAGCGTCCAGGTACCCATGAACACTGAAGCTTTCTTT. Encoded protein: CSVQVPMNTEAFF.

This rearrangement joins TRBV19 to TRBJ2-3; D not certain. Trimming removed 6 bases from V and 0 bases from J, with 7 bases in between. The CDR3 totals 13 residues. CDR1 LNHDA and CDR2 SQIVND come from the germline V gene (reference sequence). CDR3 residues: CASSTSSTDTQYF. For the CDR3, the DNA is TGTGCCAGTAGCACCTCAAGCACAGATACGCAGTATTTT. Combining the CDR3 with reference TRBV19 and TRBJ2-3 gives the whole variable domain DGGITQSPKYLFRKEGQNVTLSCEQNLNHDAMYWYRQDPGQGLRLIYYSQIVNDFQKGDIAEGYSVSREKKESFPLTVTSAQKNPTAFYLCASSTSSTDTQYFGPGTRLTVL.

Notes on this clonotype: Given the absence of the conserved phenylalanine or tryptophan at the CDR3 end, a read error is likely. The chain links TRBV6-5 to TRBJ1-2; a weak D match, TRBD1 (6 bases). Per germline, CDR1 MNHEY and CDR2 SVGAGI. The CDR3 consists of 14 residues. V was shortened by 11 bases and J by 6 bases, with 22 bases between the two germline ends. This CDR3 reads CAPQGGQLIDGYTL. The CDR3, as DNA: TGTGCCCCACAGGGAGGACAACTCATCGATGGCTACACCCTC.

The chain combines TRBV7-8 with TRBJ1-6; a possible D gene is TRBD1 (5 bases). V was cut by 4 bases and J by 7 bases, with 14 bases left in between. The CDR3 covers 15 residues. Germline CDR1 SGHVS, CDR2 FQNEAQ. The CDR3, as DNA: TGTGCCAGCAGCTGGACACCCGGGGACAATTCACCCCTCCACTTT. It yields the protein CASSWTPGDNSPLHF.

J is TRBJ2-2 and V is TRBV12-3 or TRBV12-4; 8 bases line up with TRBD1. The CDR3 length is 15 residues. Trimming cost V 1 base and J 8 bases; bases outside gene matches: 6. The CDR3 DNA reads TGTGCCAGCAGTTTAGATACAGGGGGACTTGGGGAGCTGTTTTTT. Its translation is CASSLDTGGLGELFF.

This clonotype was seen only once. The CDR3 region is CASTLTGGDYGYTF. The DNA for the CDR3 is TGCGCCAGCACCTTGACAGGGGGAGACTATGGCTACACCTTC. This chain joins TRBV10-2 and TRBJ1-2; 9 bases align to TRBD1. The CDR3 sequence is 14 residues long. Germline CDR1 WSHSY, CDR2 SAAADI. V shed 7 bases, J shed 3 bases, and the junction held 6 bases outside the gene matches.